This T cell receptor (beta chain) was captured by sequencing in a study of beta chain features in type 1 diabetes. General study points: Shorter TCRB CDR3s, moderately but significantly so, marked every one of the four CD4+ subsets in Type 1 diabetes patients.

Germline values: CDR1 SGHRS, CDR2 YFSETQ. CDR3 size: 15 residues. V was pared by 3 bases and J by 2 bases, with 4 bases of the junction left unmatched. As regards this clone: As yet, its antigen is unknown.

What was sequenced were expressed TCRB transcripts, since all of the isolated RNA had been reverse transcribed. Some clones are missing from TCRdb's copy, which holds only in-frame ones; the method was immunoSEQ multiplex PCR. The sample consists of some 240,000 clones, under 20% of them appearing once. Sequenced material: naive CD4+ T cells from blood. The chain carries TRBV5-1 and TRBJ2-7; 11 bases match TRBD2. This clonotype was obtained from a man aged 25-40 years with type 1 diabetes. For the CDR3, the DNA is TGCGCCAGCAGCTCGGGACTAGCGGATACCTACGAGCAGTACTTC. Its protein product is CASSSGLADTYEQYF.